The 8 T cell receptor beta chains presented below share a single source sample, sequenced in a study of lymphopenia after photon versus proton radiotherapy (dated by TCRdb to the late 2010s). Libraries were built with the immunoSEQ multiplex PCR assay. In TCRdb, the immuneACCESS table is reduced to in-frame sequences with V and J assigned. These tables do not hold every clone; where another copy was compared, an unresolved V gene accounts for under half, and the others remain unexplained. Recorded for this sample are 15,000 to 20,000 clones; about 88% of them occurred a single time. The top ten clones comprise more than 8.5% of the sample. The material was peripheral blood, obtained from a patient treated with proton-based radiotherapy. The receptors were gathered from a man between 65 and 85 years old with pancreatic cancer.

The rearrangement joins TRBV11-2 to TRBJ2-4, with D perhaps TRBD1 (6 bases). The V end lost 0 bases, the J end lost 0 bases, and 15 bases lay between the germline ends. This CDR3 has 18 amino acids. Germline CDR1 SGHAT, CDR2 FQNNGV. The CDR3 here is CASSLDSFRGVAKNIQYF. The CDR3, as DNA: TGTGCCAGCAGCTTAGATTCCTTCAGGGGAGTAGCCAAAAACATTCAGTACTTC.

The genes are TRBV6-1 and TRBJ1-1; 7 bases agree with TRBD1. Losses at the gene ends were 1 base for V and 5 bases for J; bases not matched to a gene: 10. CDR3 length: 16 residues. The germline CDR1 and CDR2 sequences are MNHNS and SASEGT. The DNA of the CDR3 is TGTGCCAGCAGTGAAGGGCTTGGGAGGGGGCGTACTGAAGCTTTCTTT. Its translation: CASSEGLGRGRTEAFF.

The chain couples TRBV7-8 to TRBJ1-2; D remains ambiguous. The V and J ends lost 1 base and 2 bases respectively, with 11 bases between them. Germline assignment: CDR1 SGHVS and CDR2 FQNEAQ. This CDR3 region has 15 residues. In DNA, the CDR3 is TGTGCCAGCAGCTTAGGAGGGCCGGGGAACTATGGCTACACCTTC. Translated: CASSLGGPGNYGYTF.

The chain is built from TRBV7-9 and TRBJ1-2, with no clear D. Trimming pared 1 base from V and 3 bases from J, leaving 12 bases between. The germline V gene has CDR1 SEHNR and CDR2 FQNEAQ (reference sequence). This CDR3 contains 15 residues. The CDR3 here is CASSLGLSLDYGYTF. CDR3 DNA: TGTGCCAGCAGCTTAGGCCTGAGTTTGGACTATGGCTACACCTTC.

This clone is a singleton in its sample. The chain recombines TRBV15 with TRBJ2-7, with 7 bases aligning to TRBD2. This CDR3 region has 17 residues. V was clipped by 2 bases and J by 6 bases; unmatched bases: 16. Germline loops: CDR1 LNHNV, CDR2 YYDKDF (reference sequence). CDR3 in DNA: TGTGCCACCAGCAGACCGCCGAAGACAGCGGGACGTCTCGAGCAGTACTTC. Translating it yields CATSRPPKTAGRLEQYF.

This chain uses TRBV16 with TRBJ2-2; 12 nucleotides align to TRBD2. This CDR3 spans 16 amino acids. V shed 7 bases and J 9 bases; nucleotides not matched to a gene: 12. Germline lookup yields CDR1 KGHSY and CDR2 FQNENV. Here the CDR3 reads CASNNQRTSGARELFF. The CDR3 nucleotides are TGTGCCAGCAACAACCAGAGGACTAGCGGGGCCCGGGAGCTGTTTTTT.

The chain couples TRBV5-1 to TRBJ2-3, with unresolved D. The CDR3 totals 15 residues. The germline V gene has CDR1 SGHRS and CDR2 YFSETQ. V shed 1 base and J shed 0 bases, with 9 bases lying between them. The CDR3 sequence is CASSLPPPSTDTQYF. In DNA, the CDR3 is TGCGCCAGCAGCTTGCCCCCCCCTAGCACAGATACGCAGTATTTT.

The chain is built from TRBV11-3 and TRBJ2-1, with unresolved D. V dropped 0 bases and J dropped 4 bases, with 4 bases sitting between them. Germline V CDR1 and CDR2: SGHNT, YENEEA. This CDR3 comprises 13 residues. DNA of the CDR3: TGTGCCAGCAGCTTAGAACTATACAATGAGCAGTTCTTC. Protein sequence: CASSLELYNEQFF. Together with reference TRBV11-3 and TRBJ2-1, the CDR3 gives the full variable domain: EAGVVQSPRYKIIEKKQPVAFWCNPISGHNTLYWYLQNLGQGPELLIRYENEEAVDDSQLPKDRFSAERLKGVDSTLKIQPAELGDSAVYLCASSLELYNEQFFGPGTRLTVL.